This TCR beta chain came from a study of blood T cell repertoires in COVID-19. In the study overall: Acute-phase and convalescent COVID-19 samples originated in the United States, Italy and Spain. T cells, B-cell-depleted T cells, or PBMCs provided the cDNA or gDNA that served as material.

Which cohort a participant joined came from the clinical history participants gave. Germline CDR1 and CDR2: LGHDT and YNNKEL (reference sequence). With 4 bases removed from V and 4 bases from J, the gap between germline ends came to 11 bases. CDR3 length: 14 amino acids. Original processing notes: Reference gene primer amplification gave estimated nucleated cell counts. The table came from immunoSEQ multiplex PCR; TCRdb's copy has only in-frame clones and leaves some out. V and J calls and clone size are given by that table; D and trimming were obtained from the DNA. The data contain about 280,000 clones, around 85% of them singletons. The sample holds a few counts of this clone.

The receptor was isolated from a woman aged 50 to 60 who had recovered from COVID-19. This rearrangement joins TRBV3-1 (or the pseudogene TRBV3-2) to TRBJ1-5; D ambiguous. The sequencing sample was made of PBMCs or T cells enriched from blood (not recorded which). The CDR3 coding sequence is TGTGCCAGCAGCCCTAGCAGGAGGAATCAGCCCCAGCATTTT. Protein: CASSPSRRNQPQHF.